This is a list of T cell receptor beta chains from one sample in a study of blood T cells in healthy people across ages. Each CDR3 protein is one row after TCRdb ran MiXCR on the 5' RACE reads. The repertoire holds about 930,000 distinct CDR3 sequences, with almost 30% as singletons. The same sample was also used in a study of T cells of mothers and their children.

Sequenced: blood. The receptors here all came from a woman between 40 and 55 years old in good health. Both conserved end residues are part of each CDR3. The D gene is left open where the match is weak. Part of the rows lack a size; the others show once, few, many or a class for expanded clones.

NA	TRBV24-1	NA	TRBJ1-2	TGTGCCACCAGTGATGGACACAGTGGCTACACCTTC	CATSDGHSGYTF
NA	TRBV5-1	NA	TRBJ1-2	TGCGCCAGCAGCTTGTCCAGGCCTACGGGCGGCTACACCTTC	CASSLSRPTGGYTF
NA	TRBV28	NA	TRBJ2-2	TGTGCCAGCGGCTTTGAAGACAGACACACCGGGGAGCTGTTTTTT	CASGFEDRHTGELFF
NA	TRBV12-3/TRBV12-4	TRBD1	TRBJ2-3	TGTGCCAGCAGTTTGACAGGGCCCCTCACAGATACGCAGTATTTT	CASSLTGPLTDTQYF
many	TRBV7-2	NA	TRBJ2-1	TGTGCCAGCAGCTTCCGGGACCCCTCATTGGGGGAGCAGTTCTTC	CASSFRDPSLGEQFF
few	TRBV29-1	TRBD1	TRBJ2-3	TGCAGCGTTGAAGGGACAGGGGGACGAAGCACAGATACGCAGTATTTT	CSVEGTGGRSTDTQYF
NA	TRBV7-2	NA	TRBJ2-3	TGTGCCAGCAGCATGTTAGAGTGGGGTACGCAGTATTTT	CASSMLEWGTQYF
NA	TRBV20-1	NA	TRBJ1-2	TGCAGTGCTCCAAACGCTGATGGCTACACCTTC	CSAPNADGYTF
NA	TRBV4-3	NA	TRBJ1-1	TGCGCCAGCAGCCAAGATCGGGGGGCGGCTGGAGCTTTCTTT	CASSQDRGAAGAFF
NA	TRBV14	NA	TRBJ2-4	TGTGCCAGCAGCCAATGGACAGCCTACAATGAGCAGTACTTC	CASSQWTAYNEQYF
NA	TRBV28	TRBD1	TRBJ2-7	TGTGCCAGCAGTTTTCGGGACAGGGTTCCCTACGAGCAGTACTTC	CASSFRDRVPYEQYF
NA	TRBV28	TRBD1	TRBJ2-5	TGTGCCAGCAGTTTAGTGGGACAGGGTGGGCAAGAGACCCAGTACTTC	CASSLVGQGGQETQYF
many	TRBV6-5	NA	TRBJ1-6	TGTGCCAGCAGTCACAAGGGGGAGTCCTATAATTCACCCCTCCACTTT	CASSHKGESYNSPLHF
few	TRBV6-1	TRBD1	TRBJ1-2	TGTGCCAGCAGTGAAGTTTACGGACAGGGGGCAGGCTACACCTTC	CASSEVYGQGAGYTF
many	TRBV7-3	TRBD2	TRBJ2-3	TGTGCCAGCAGCCGCGGGGGGGCCGTTGCAGATACGCAGTATTTT	CASSRGGAVADTQYF
few	TRBV20-1	NA	TRBJ1-1	TGCAGTGCTATTCCCGGTTTGAACACTGAAGCTTTCTTT	CSAIPGLNTEAFF
NA	TRBV28	NA	TRBJ2-2	TGTGCCAGCACCACGAACACCGGGGAGCTGTTTTTT	CASTTNTGELFF
few	TRBV27	NA	TRBJ1-1	TGTGCCAGCAGTGGATGGGTGAGGTCTGAAGCTTTCTTT	CASSGWVRSEAFF
many	TRBV5-1	TRBD1	TRBJ2-5	TGCGCCAGCAGCACACAGGGGGGTCCGGAGACCCAGTACTTC	CASSTQGGPETQYF
NA	TRBV9	TRBD2	TRBJ2-1	TGTGCCAGCAGCGTAGGGCTAGCGGAGGGGCCGGATGAGCAGTTCTTC	CASSVGLAEGPDEQFF
few	TRBV5-1	NA	TRBJ2-7	TGCGCCAGCAGCGACCTAGTCAGGGGCTACGAGCAGTACTTC	CASSDLVRGYEQYF
NA	TRBV7-2	NA	TRBJ1-2	TGTGCCAGCAGCTTCTACACAGAGATCTATGGCTACACCTTC	CASSFYTEIYGYTF
NA	TRBV6-6	TRBD1	TRBJ1-2	TGTGCCAGCAGTTACTCCGACAGGGCACCCGACAAGAGCTACACCTTC	CASSYSDRAPDKSYTF
many	TRBV9	NA	TRBJ2-7	TGTGCCAGCAGCCCCGGAGGAGGTTCCAACGAGCAGTACTTC	CASSPGGGSNEQYF
NA	TRBV2	TRBD2	TRBJ2-5	TGTGCCAGCAGTGATGGACTAGCGGACCTCCAAGAGACCCAGTACTTC	CASSDGLADLQETQYF
NA	TRBV9	NA	TRBJ2-2	TGTGCCAGCAGCGTAGGCGCGACCACGAACACCGGGGAGCTGTTTTTT	CASSVGATTNTGELFF
few	TRBV9	NA	TRBJ2-3	TGTGCCAGCAGCGTAGGAGGGGCGGGGATGGGCACAGATACGCAGTATTTT	CASSVGGAGMGTDTQYF
many	TRBV29-1	NA	TRBJ2-1	TGCAGCGGGGGAGGGGGGCCTTCTTATGAGCAGTTCTTC	CSGGGGPSYEQFF
NA	TRBV19	NA	TRBJ1-4	TGTGCCAGTAGTATGGGGGGGACTAATGAAAAACTGTTTTTT	CASSMGGTNEKLFF
NA	TRBV28	NA	TRBJ1-1	TGTGCCAGCAGTTCGCCAGGGGCGGAGAACACTGAAGCTTTCTTT	CASSSPGAENTEAFF
NA	TRBV20-1	TRBD2	TRBJ2-4	TGCAGTGCTAGCCTAGCGGGAGGAAACATTCAGTACTTC	CSASLAGGNIQYF
many	TRBV6-2/TRBV6-3	NA	TRBJ2-1	TGTGCCAGCAGTTACTCGACGGTCCGGGACACCACTAAGTCAATCAATTACAATGAGCAGTTCTTC	CASSYSTVRDTTKSINYNEQFF
NA	TRBV4-3	NA	TRBJ1-1	TGCGTCAGCAGCCAAGCCACCCCCGGACAGCTGAACACTGAAGCTTTCTTT	CVSSQATPGQLNTEAFF
NA	TRBV5-1	TRBD1	TRBJ2-7	TGCGCCAGCAGACCCCGGACAGGGAACTACGAGCAGTACTTC	CASRPRTGNYEQYF
NA	TRBV27	TRBD1	TRBJ1-2	TGTGCCAGCAGTCGGACAGGGCTCGGCTACACCTTC	CASSRTGLGYTF
NA	TRBV10-3	TRBD1	TRBJ1-2	TGTGCCACCCGTGAATCGGCAGGGGGGAACTATGGCTACACCTTC	CATRESAGGNYGYTF
many	TRBV29-1	NA	TRBJ2-7	TGCAGCGTTGTAGTCCCAGGCTCCTACGAGCAGTACTTC	CSVVVPGSYEQYF
NA	TRBV7-2	TRBD1	TRBJ1-2	TGTGCCAGCAGCGCCCGACGGCAGGGGGCAGATGGCTACACCTTC	CASSARRQGADGYTF
NA	TRBV5-1	NA	TRBJ2-1	TGCGCCAGCAGCCCCCTTGGAGGGTTAGACAATGAGCAGTTCTTC	CASSPLGGLDNEQFF
few	TRBV18	TRBD1	TRBJ2-5	TGTGCCAGCTCCCCACAGGGGTATATGATGGAGACCCAGTACTTC	CASSPQGYMMETQYF
NA	TRBV7-3	NA	TRBJ2-3	TGTGCCAGCAGCCCAAGCGGCGCCTCAGATACGCAGTATTTT	CASSPSGASDTQYF
once	TRBV9	NA	TRBJ2-7	TGTGCCAGCAGCGCCTACGTGACAACAGGTTACGAGCAGTACTTC	CASSAYVTTGYEQYF
NA	TRBV28	TRBD1	TRBJ1-2	TGTGCCAGCAGTTCCAATGGACAGGGTTGGGGCTACACCTTC	CASSSNGQGWGYTF
many	TRBV12-3/TRBV12-4	NA	TRBJ1-5	TGTGCCAGCAGTTTAGGGCAGGGGAGTCAGCCCCAGCATTTT	CASSLGQGSQPQHF
NA	TRBV25-1	TRBD1	TRBJ1-1	TGTGCCAGCAGTGAAGACAGGGGTTTTATGAACACTGAAGCTTTCTTT	CASSEDRGFMNTEAFF
NA	TRBV6-5	NA	TRBJ1-1	TGTGCCAGCAGTTACGGGCAGGACACACGTAACACTGAAGCTTTCTTT	CASSYGQDTRNTEAFF
once	TRBV20-1	TRBD2	TRBJ2-1	TGCAGTGCTAGAGAGATGGGAGCGGGGGGGCCTCGGAATGAGCAGTTCTTC	CSAREMGAGGPRNEQFF